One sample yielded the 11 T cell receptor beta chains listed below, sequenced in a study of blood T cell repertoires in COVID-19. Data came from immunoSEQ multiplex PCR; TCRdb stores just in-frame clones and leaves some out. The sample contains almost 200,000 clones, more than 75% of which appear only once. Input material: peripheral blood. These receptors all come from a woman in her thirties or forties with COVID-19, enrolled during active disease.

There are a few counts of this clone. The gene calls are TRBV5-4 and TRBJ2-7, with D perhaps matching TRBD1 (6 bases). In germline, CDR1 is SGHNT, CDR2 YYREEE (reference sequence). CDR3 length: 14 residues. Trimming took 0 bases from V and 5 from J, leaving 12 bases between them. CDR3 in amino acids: CASSLGGRTDEQYF. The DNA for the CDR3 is TGTGCCAGCAGCTTGGGAGGTAGGACAGACGAGCAGTACTTC.

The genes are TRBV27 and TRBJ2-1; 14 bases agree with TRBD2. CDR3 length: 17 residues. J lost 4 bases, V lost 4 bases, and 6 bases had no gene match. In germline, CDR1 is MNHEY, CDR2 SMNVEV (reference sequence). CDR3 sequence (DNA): TGTGCCAGCAGTTCTATCAGACTAGCGGGAGGGTACAATGAGCAGTTCTTC. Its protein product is CASSSIRLAGGYNEQFF.

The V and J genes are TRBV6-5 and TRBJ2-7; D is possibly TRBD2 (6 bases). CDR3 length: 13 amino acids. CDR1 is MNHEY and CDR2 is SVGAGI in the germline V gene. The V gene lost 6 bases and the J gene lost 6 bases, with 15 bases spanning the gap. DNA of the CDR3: TGTGCCAGCAGATATGGGGCGGAGGGCGAGCAGTACTTC. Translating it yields CASRYGAEGEQYF.

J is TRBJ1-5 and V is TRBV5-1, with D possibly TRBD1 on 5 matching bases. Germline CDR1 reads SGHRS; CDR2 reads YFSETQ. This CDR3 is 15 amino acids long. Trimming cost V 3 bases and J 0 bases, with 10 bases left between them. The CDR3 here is CASSSGEVSNQPQHF. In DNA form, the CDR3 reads TGCGCCAGCAGCTCGGGGGAGGTTAGCAATCAGCCCCAGCATTTT. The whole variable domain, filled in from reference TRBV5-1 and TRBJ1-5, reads KAGVTQTPRYLIKTRGQQVTLSCSPISGHRSVSWYQQTPGQGLQFLFEYFSETQRNKGNFPGRFSGRQFSNSRSEMNVSTLELGDSALYLCASSSGEVSNQPQHFGDGTRLSIL.

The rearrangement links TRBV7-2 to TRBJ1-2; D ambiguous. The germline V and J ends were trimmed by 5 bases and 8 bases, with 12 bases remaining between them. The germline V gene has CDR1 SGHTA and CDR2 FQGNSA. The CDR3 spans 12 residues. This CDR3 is CASSQALGGYTF. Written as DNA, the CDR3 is TGTGCCAGCAGCCAAGCCCTCGGGGGCTACACCTTC. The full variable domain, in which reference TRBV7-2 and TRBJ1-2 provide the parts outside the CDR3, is GAGVSQSPSNKVTEKGKDVELRCDPISGHTALYWYRQSLGQGLEFLIYFQGNSAPDKSGLPSDRFSAERTGGSVSTLTIQRTQQEDSAVYLCASSQALGGYTFGSGTRLTVV.

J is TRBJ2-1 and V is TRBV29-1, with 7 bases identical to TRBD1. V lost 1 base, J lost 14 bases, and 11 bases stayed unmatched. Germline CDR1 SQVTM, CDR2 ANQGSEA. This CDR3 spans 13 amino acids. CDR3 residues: CSVEGMGQPTKFF. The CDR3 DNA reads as TGCAGCGTTGAAGGTATGGGACAGCCTACGAAGTTCTTC.

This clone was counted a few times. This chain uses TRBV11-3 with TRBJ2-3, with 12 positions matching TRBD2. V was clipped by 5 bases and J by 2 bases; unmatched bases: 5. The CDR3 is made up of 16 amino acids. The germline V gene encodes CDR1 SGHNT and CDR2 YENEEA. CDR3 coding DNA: TGTGCCAGCAGCACGGGACTAGCGGGTTACACAGATACGCAGTATTTT. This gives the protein CASSTGLAGYTDTQYF.

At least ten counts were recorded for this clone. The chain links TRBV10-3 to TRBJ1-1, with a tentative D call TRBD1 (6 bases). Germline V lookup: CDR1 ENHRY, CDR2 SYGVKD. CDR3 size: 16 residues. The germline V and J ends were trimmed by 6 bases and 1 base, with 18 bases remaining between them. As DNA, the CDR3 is TGTGCCATCAGCCCCGGGACAAGAAATCAGAACACTGAAGCTTTCTTT. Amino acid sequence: CAISPGTRNQNTEAFF.

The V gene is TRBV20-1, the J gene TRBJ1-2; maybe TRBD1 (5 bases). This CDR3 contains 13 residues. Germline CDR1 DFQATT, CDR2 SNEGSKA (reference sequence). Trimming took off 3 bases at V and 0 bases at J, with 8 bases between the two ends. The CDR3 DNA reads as TGCAGTGCTAGTCCAGGGTCTAACTATGGCTACACCTTC. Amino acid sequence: CSASPGSNYGYTF.

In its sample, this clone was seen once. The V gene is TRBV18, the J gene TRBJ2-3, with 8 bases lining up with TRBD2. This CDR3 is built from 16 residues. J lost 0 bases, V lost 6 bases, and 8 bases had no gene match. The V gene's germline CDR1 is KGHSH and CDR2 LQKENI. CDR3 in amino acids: CASSLAGIASTDTQYF. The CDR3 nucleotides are TGTGCCAGCTCTCTAGCGGGCATTGCTAGCACAGATACGCAGTATTTT.

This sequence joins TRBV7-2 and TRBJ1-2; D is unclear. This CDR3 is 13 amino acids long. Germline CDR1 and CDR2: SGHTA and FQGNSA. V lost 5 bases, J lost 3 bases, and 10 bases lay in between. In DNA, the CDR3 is TGTGCCAGCAGCCCTGCGGGGTACTATGGCTACACCTTC. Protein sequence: CASSPAGYYGYTF.